The rows below give T cell receptor beta chains drawn from one sample of a study of blood T cells in healthy people across ages. TCRdb ran MiXCR on the 5' RACE reads and lists one entry per CDR3 protein. The sample has fewer than 750,000 distinct CDR3 sequences; under 65% are singletons. Source material: blood. The receptor set was obtained from an elderly woman in good health. The CDR3 runs from the conserved cysteine through the conserved F or W. A D gene is named only where the DNA matches it firmly. Rows may omit the clone size; those that give it use once, few, many or a size class.

.	.	TRBV28	14	TRBJ2-7	TGTGCCAGCAGTGTATCCCAGGGAAACTACGAGCAGTACTTC	CASSVSQGNYEQYF
.	.	TRBV25-1	11	TRBJ2-1	TGTGCCGGTAGCTCGCGGGATGAGCAGTTCTTC	CAGSSRDEQFF
.	TRBD1	TRBV7-2	18	TRBJ1-5	TGTGCCAGCAGCTCCCAAGTTGGACAGGATGGAAGCAATCAGCCCCAGCATTTT	CASSSQVGQDGSNQPQHF
once	.	TRBV5-4	16	TRBJ2-5	TGTGCCAGCAGCTCAGGACCGGGAGAGTGGTCAGAGACCCAGTACTTC	CASSSGPGEWSETQYF
.	TRBD1	TRBV12-3/TRBV12-4	15	TRBJ1-2	TGTGCCAGCAGCCCCTTTTTACAGGGGAACTATGGCTACACCTTC	CASSPFLQGNYGYTF
.	.	TRBV20-1	12	TRBJ2-5	TGCAGTGCTATGATCCTCCAAGAGACCCAGTACTTC	CSAMILQETQYF
.	.	TRBV6-1	14	TRBJ2-1	TGTGCCAGCAGGGACAACAGGGGAGGCGATGAGCAGTTCTTC	CASRDNRGGDEQFF
.	.	TRBV7-9	14	TRBJ2-5	TGTGCCAGCAGCTTTATCTCACTGCAAGAGACCCAGTACTTC	CASSFISLQETQYF
.	.	TRBV5-1	14	TRBJ2-1	TGCGCCAGCAGCGTGAGGGGGGCCCACAATGAGCAGTTCTTC	CASSVRGAHNEQFF
.	.	TRBV5-6	16	TRBJ2-4	TGTGCCAGCAGCTTGGGGTCTGCCCTAGCCAAAAACATTCAGTACTTC	CASSLGSALAKNIQYF
.	.	TRBV4-2	13	TRBJ2-3	TGTGCCTGCAGCCACCCTGAAACAGATACGCAGTATTTT	CACSHPETDTQYF
many	.	TRBV5-1	15	TRBJ2-3	TGCGCCAGCAGCTTGCAGGGAGAGATGGGAGATACGCAGTATTTT	CASSLQGEMGDTQYF
many	.	TRBV30	12	TRBJ2-6	TGTGCCTGGAGTTCTGGGGCCAACGTCCTGACTTTC	CAWSSGANVLTF
.	.	TRBV12-3/TRBV12-4	14	TRBJ2-3	TGTGCTGGGGCGAAAGGAGCTAGCACAGATACGCAGTATTTT	CAGAKGASTDTQYF
.	TRBD1	TRBV7-9	15	TRBJ1-3	TGTGCCAGCAGCCCGACAGGGGGCTCTGGAAACACCATATATTTT	CASSPTGGSGNTIYF
.	.	TRBV20-1	12	TRBJ2-1	TGCAGTGCTACCCTGACCGGGAATGAGCAGTTCTTC	CSATLTGNEQFF
.	.	TRBV14	15	TRBJ2-1	TGTGCCAGCAGCCCCTCACTAACATACAGCAATGAGCAGTTCTTC	CASSPSLTYSNEQFF
many	.	TRBV3-1	15	TRBJ1-5	TGTGCCAGCAGCAAGACCCGAGGAAGCAATCAGCCCCAGCATTTT	CASSKTRGSNQPQHF
few	.	TRBV5-1	15	TRBJ2-3	TGCGCCAGCAGCTTGGAGGCAGGGGTCACAGATACGCAGTATTTT	CASSLEAGVTDTQYF
few	.	TRBV18	13	TRBJ1-2	TGTGCCAGCTCACCGACAGCTAACTATGGCTACACCTTC	CASSPTANYGYTF
.	.	TRBV20-1	15	TRBJ2-4	TGCAGTGCTGAGTCACTAGCAGGGGACTACAATGAGCAGTACTTC	CSAESLAGDYNEQYF
.	.	TRBV15	14	TRBJ2-5	TGTGCCACCAGCAGGTCCTCGGGCTCAGAGACCCAGTACTTC	CATSRSSGSETQYF
few	.	TRBV29-1	14	TRBJ2-3	TGCAGCGTTGCCCGGGAGAGGGGCACAGATACGCAGTATTTT	CSVARERGTDTQYF
many	TRBD1	TRBV12-3/TRBV12-4	14	TRBJ1-6	TGTGCCAGCAGGCGAGGACAGGGAGGATCACCCCTCCACTTT	CASRRGQGGSPLHF
many	.	TRBV20-1	18	TRBJ1-5	TGCAGTGCTAGGCTGACAGGAGGGGTGTACGCAGGCAATCAGCCCCAGCATTTT	CSARLTGGVYAGNQPQHF
.	.	TRBV5-5	13	TRBJ2-7	TGTGCCAGCAGCTTGTATCGATACAATGAGCGGTACTTC	CASSLYRYNERYF
.	.	TRBV6-5	11	TRBJ2-7	TGTGCCAGCCGTAACAACTACGAGCAGTACTTC	CASRNNYEQYF
few	.	TRBV29-1	12	TRBJ2-5	TGCAGCGTGGGAGGGGGGCAAGAGACCCAGTACTTC	CSVGGGQETQYF
.	.	TRBV3-1	13	TRBJ1-2	TGTGCCAGCAGCCAAAAGGTTCCCCTGGACTACACCTTC	CASSQKVPLDYTF
many	TRBD2	TRBV5-1	17	TRBJ2-3	TGCGCCAGCAGAGCCGGGACTAGCGGGAGTAGCACAGATACGCAGTATTTT	CASRAGTSGSSTDTQYF
many	.	TRBV12-3/TRBV12-4	13	TRBJ1-2	TGTGCCAGCAGCAAAAGCGATAACTATGGCTACACCTTC	CASSKSDNYGYTF
.	TRBD2	TRBV3-1	15	TRBJ2-1	TGTGCCAGCAGCCAGGACGTAGCGGGCTACAATGAGCAGTTCTTC	CASSQDVAGYNEQFF
.	.	TRBV20-1	15	TRBJ2-1	TGCAGTGCTAGAGAGGGGGCGGGGTTTAACAATGAGCAGTTCTTC	CSAREGAGFNNEQFF
few	.	TRBV5-1	14	TRBJ2-3	TGCGCCAGCAGCTCAAGGTTTACGGGGGATACGCAGTATTTT	CASSSRFTGDTQYF